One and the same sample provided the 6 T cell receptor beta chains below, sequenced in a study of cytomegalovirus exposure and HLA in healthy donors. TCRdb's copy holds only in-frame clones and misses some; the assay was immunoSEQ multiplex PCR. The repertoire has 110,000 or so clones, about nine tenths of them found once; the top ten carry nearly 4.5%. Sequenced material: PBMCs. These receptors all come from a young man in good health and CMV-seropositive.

Written as DNA, the CDR3 is TGTGCCAGCTCACCACAAACCAGGCAATCAGGCTACACCTTC. Protein product: CASSPQTRQSGYTF. V is TRBV18 and J is TRBJ1-2; D call uncertain. Germline loops: CDR1 KGHSH, CDR2 LQKENI. The CDR3 covers 14 residues. The V end lost 1 base, the J end lost 8 bases, and 14 bases lay between the germline ends.

The CDR3 coding sequence is TGTGCCATCAGCGGGGAGGGCACCGGGGAGCTGTTTTTT. Protein: CAISGEGTGELFF. The V call is TRBV10-3, the J call TRBJ2-2, with 7 bases matching TRBD2. CDR3 length: 13 residues. The J segment lost 4 bases and the V segment lost 6 bases, leaving 2 bases of the junction unmatched. The V gene's germline CDR1 is ENHRY and CDR2 SYGVKD.

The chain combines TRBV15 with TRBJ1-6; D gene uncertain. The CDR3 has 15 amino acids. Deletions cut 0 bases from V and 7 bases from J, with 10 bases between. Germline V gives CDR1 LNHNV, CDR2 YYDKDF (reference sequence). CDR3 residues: CATSRDSLWNSPLHF. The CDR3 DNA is TGTGCCACCAGCAGAGATAGCCTCTGGAATTCACCCCTCCACTTT.

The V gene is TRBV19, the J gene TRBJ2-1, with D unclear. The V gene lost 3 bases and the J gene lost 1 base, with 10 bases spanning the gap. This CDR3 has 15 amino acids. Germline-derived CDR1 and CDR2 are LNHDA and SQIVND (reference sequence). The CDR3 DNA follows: TGTGCCAGTAGTATCGATCCAGAATCCTACAATGAGCAGTTCTTC. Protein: CASSIDPESYNEQFF.

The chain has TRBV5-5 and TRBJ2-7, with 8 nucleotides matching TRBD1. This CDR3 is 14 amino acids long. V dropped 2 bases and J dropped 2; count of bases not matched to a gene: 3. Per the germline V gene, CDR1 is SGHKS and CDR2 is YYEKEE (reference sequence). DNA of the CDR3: TGTGCCAGCAGCTTCGGACAGGGAACCTACGAGCAGTACTTC. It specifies CASSFGQGTYEQYF.

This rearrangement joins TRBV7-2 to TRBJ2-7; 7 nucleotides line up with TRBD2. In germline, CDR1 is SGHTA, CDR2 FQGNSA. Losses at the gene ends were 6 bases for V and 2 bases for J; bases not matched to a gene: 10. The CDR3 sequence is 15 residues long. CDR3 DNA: TGTGCCAGCAGGCTCGGACTAGTTTTGGCCTACGAGCAGTACTTC. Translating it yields CASRLGLVLAYEQYF.